This paragraph covers one T cell receptor (beta chain) sequence. Generated by immunoSEQ multiplex PCR, the TCRdb table keeps only in-frame clones and is missing some. This sample yields about 250,000 clones, of which around nine tenths are seen a single time; under 9.5% belongs to the top ten. Cohort allocation depended upon clinical history that participants reported. Donors of Cohort 3 who recovered were those that had two negative PCRs, clearance, or symptom resolution. This specimen belongs to a study of blood T cell repertoires in COVID-19. Across the whole study: The United States, Italy and Spain provided the acute and convalescent COVID-19 samples.

The CDR3 is 13 amino acids. V lost 5 bases, J lost 6 bases, and 3 bases stayed unmatched. Per germline, CDR1 MNHEY and CDR2 SVGAGI. This rearrangement joins TRBV6-5 to TRBJ1-5; 8 bases align to TRBD1. This TCR was recovered from a man in his forties or fifties who had recovered from COVID-19. Sequenced sample: PBMCs or T cells enriched from blood (not recorded which). The CDR3 region has the DNA TGTGCCAGCAGTAAGACAGGGGTTCAGCCCCAGCATTTT. Amino acids: CASSKTGVQPQHF.